These T cell receptor beta chains were read from a single sample in a study of blood T cell repertoires in COVID-19. Method: immunoSEQ multiplex PCR; TCRdb's copy keeps in-frame clones and lacks some. Seen here are fewer than 300,000 clones, roughly 85% observed once, and the top ten hold 2.5% to 3.5%. Sample: peripheral blood. All receptors derive from a woman aged 18-30 years with acute or convalescent COVID-19. CDR3s include the opening cysteine and the closing phenylalanine or tryptophan. The order of the fields is J gene, D gene, V gene, clone size, CDR3 DNA, CDR3 protein. A D gene is named only where the DNA matches it firmly. Clone size is given for some rows only: seen once, a few or many times, or a class if the clone is expanded.

TRBJ1-2 | TRBD1 | TRBV7-9 | once | TGTGCCAGCGGCATACAGGGGGCCCACTATGGCTACACCTTC | CASGIQGAHYGYTF
TRBJ2-7 | TRBD1 | TRBV25-1 | - | TGTGCCAGCAGTGAATTGCCGGGCAGGGGGAGCTCCTACGAGCAGTACTTC | CASSELPGRGSSYEQYF
TRBJ1-4 | - | TRBV1 | - | TGCACCAGCAGCCAACTCCGGGACAGGGGCCCTAATGAAAAACTGTTTTTT | CTSSQLRDRGPNEKLFF
TRBJ2-7 | - | TRBV4-2 | - | TGTGCCAGCAGCCAAGGGGACAACTACGAGCAGTACTTC | CASSQGDNYEQYF
TRBJ2-7 | TRBD2 | TRBV9 | - | TGTGCCAGCAGCGGAAGTAGCGGGAGATTCGACGAGCAGTACTTC | CASSGSSGRFDEQYF
TRBJ1-1 | - | TRBV28 | - | TGTGCCAGCAGTTTAGGGGGGGCAAACACTGAAGCTTTCTTT | CASSLGGANTEAFF
TRBJ2-3 | TRBD2 | TRBV28 | - | TGTGCCAGCAACCCTAATGGCCCCGCGGGAGGGTTCACAGATACGCAGTATTTT | CASNPNGPAGGFTDTQYF
TRBJ2-1 | - | TRBV7-6 | - | TGTGCCAGCAGCTTACTCGGTAGCCGGAACAATGAGCAGTTCTTC | CASSLLGSRNNEQFF
TRBJ2-1 | TRBD2 | TRBV5-1 | - | TGCGCCAGCAGCTTGGTTCTGAGCGGGAGAAACAATGAGCAGTTCTTC | CASSLVLSGRNNEQFF
TRBJ2-1 | - | TRBV30 | - | TGTGCCTGGAGTGTACCCCAAGGGGGTGAGCAGTTCTTC | CAWSVPQGGEQFF
TRBJ2-5 | TRBD2 | TRBV5-4 | - | TGTGCCAGCAGCTTGACTAGCGCGTACCAAGAGACCCAGTACTTC | CASSLTSAYQETQYF
TRBJ2-1 | - | TRBV6-4 | few | TGTGCCAGCAGTGACTCCGCCCGGAGCTCCTACAATGAGCAGTTCTTC | CASSDSARSSYNEQFF
TRBJ2-1 | TRBD2 | TRBV29-1 | few | TGCAGCGTTGAAAGACTAGCGGGAGTGGGGGAGCAGTTCTTC | CSVERLAGVGEQFF
TRBJ2-4 | TRBD2 | TRBV5-1 | - | TGCGCCAGCAGCTTGAGGGAGGGGTCCAAAAACATTCAGTACTTC | CASSLREGSKNIQYF
TRBJ2-3 | TRBD1 | TRBV19 | few | TGTGCCAGTACGCAGGGGGCGGCGGATACGCAGTATTTT | CASTQGAADTQYF
TRBJ1-3 | - | TRBV12-5 | once | TGTGCTAGTGCCTACAGATCCTCTGGAAACACCATATATTTT | CASAYRSSGNTIYF
TRBJ1-5 | - | TRBV7-8 | - | TGTGCCAGCAGCTTAGACGCAGGGTCTTATAGCAATCAGCCCCAGCATTTT | CASSLDAGSYSNQPQHF
TRBJ1-1 | TRBD1 | TRBV2 | once | TGTGCCAGCAGTTACCATACAGGGGGGGCCACTGAAGCTTTCTTT | CASSYHTGGATEAFF
TRBJ1-4 | TRBD1 | TRBV4-2 | few | TGTGCCAGCAGCCAAGGCGACAGGGGAGGAAAACTGTTTTTT | CASSQGDRGGKLFF
TRBJ1-4 | - | TRBV27 | - | TGTGCCAGCAGTTTATCGCCCCTCCGACAGGCGAATTCAGGACTGTTTTTT | CASSLSPLRQANSGLFF
TRBJ2-7 | TRBD2 | TRBV10-3 | - | TGTGCCATCAGTGAGTCGATCGGGTGGCAGCGGGAGGACTACGAGCAGTACTTC | CAISESIGWQREDYEQYF
TRBJ2-1 | - | TRBV4-3 | - | TGCGCCAGCAGCCAAGATGGTGGCAGGGGTTTTCTCGGCAATGAGCAGTTCTTC | CASSQDGGRGFLGNEQFF
TRBJ2-1 | TRBD2 | TRBV28 | - | TGTGCCAGCAGTTTATCAGCGGGAGGGGGTAATGAGCAGTTCTTC | CASSLSAGGGNEQFF
TRBJ2-1 | - | TRBV9 | - | TGTGCCAGCAGCGTAAAAGGGGACTCTTCAAATGAGCAGTTCTTC | CASSVKGDSSNEQFF
TRBJ2-3 | TRBD2 | TRBV2 | - | TGTGCCAGCAGTGGGGGACTAGCGGGAGACCTCTACCTCGATACGCAGTATTTT | CASSGGLAGDLYLDTQYF
TRBJ2-3 | TRBD1 | TRBV19 | - | TGTGCCAGTAGTCCCGGGACAGTAAGCACAGATACGCAGTATTTT | CASSPGTVSTDTQYF
TRBJ2-7 | - | TRBV7-9 | - | TGTGCCAGCACTTTCCAGGACTACGAGCAGTACTTC | CASTFQDYEQYF
TRBJ1-5 | - | TRBV10-1 | - | TGCGCCAGCAGTGGGGCCCAACAGGGAATCTATAGCAATCAGCCCCAGCATTTT | CASSGAQQGIYSNQPQHF
TRBJ2-1 | TRBD2 | TRBV14 | - | TGTGCCAGCAGCGCCTTTAGCGGGAGTGGGGAGCAGTTCTTC | CASSAFSGSGEQFF
TRBJ1-4 | TRBD1 | TRBV3-1/TRBV3-2 | - | TGTGCCAGCAGCCAAGCGGACAGGGTATGTGAAAAACTGTTTTTT | CASSQADRVCEKLFF
TRBJ2-1 | TRBD1 | TRBV10-3 | - | TGTGCCATTAAGCCGACAGGGTACTCCTACAATGAGCAGTTCTTC | CAIKPTGYSYNEQFF
TRBJ2-1 | - | TRBV29-1 | - | TGCAGCGCCCTGCAGGCCCCTCTCAATGAGCAGTTCTTC | CSALQAPLNEQFF
TRBJ2-7 | TRBD1 | TRBV7-9 | - | TGTGCCAGCAGCTTAGTGGGGACAGGTTCGTTTTACGAGCAGTACTTC | CASSLVGTGSFYEQYF
TRBJ2-1 | TRBD2 | TRBV4-3 | - | TGCGCCAGCAGCCTGGGTGCCCGGGAGGCGTCACACAATGAGCAGTTCTTC | CASSLGAREASHNEQFF
TRBJ2-1 | - | TRBV12-3/TRBV12-4 | - | TGTGCCAGCAGCAACAATGAGCAGTTCTTC | CASSNNEQFF
TRBJ2-5 | TRBD1 | TRBV11-2 | - | TGTGCCAGCAGCTTAGATTTCTTACAGGGGGCAGGGGAGACCCAGTACTTC | CASSLDFLQGAGETQYF
TRBJ2-1 | - | TRBV2 | - | TGTGCCAGCAGTGAAGACAACGCTCCCTACAATGAGCAGTTCTTC | CASSEDNAPYNEQFF
TRBJ2-5 | TRBD1 | TRBV24-1 | - | TGTGCCACCAGTGACCCGGGACAGGGGGCAGGAGAGACCCAGTACTTC | CATSDPGQGAGETQYF
TRBJ1-5 | - | TRBV19 | - | TGTGCCAGTAGTATAGAGGGCATAGGCAATCAGCCCCAGCATTTT | CASSIEGIGNQPQHF
TRBJ2-1 | - | TRBV2 | - | TGTGCCAGCAGTGATACGAGAGGAGGCAATGAGCAGTTCTTC | CASSDTRGGNEQFF
TRBJ2-7 | TRBD2 | TRBV7-2 | few | TGTGCCAGCAGCTTAGTAGTGTCTAGCGGGAACGAGCAGTACTTC | CASSLVVSSGNEQYF
TRBJ2-6 | - | TRBV28 | - | TGTGCCAGCAGTTTATTGCCCGGCTCTGGGGCCAACGTCCTGACTTTC | CASSLLPGSGANVLTF
TRBJ2-2 | - | TRBV6-2/TRBV6-3 | - | TGTGCCAGCAGTCCCGCCGGGTGGAGAACCGGGGAGCTGTTTTTT | CASSPAGWRTGELFF
TRBJ2-1 | TRBD2 | TRBV13 | - | TGTGCCAGCAGACTAGCGGGAGGTTTGAATGAGCAGTTCTTC | CASRLAGGLNEQFF
TRBJ2-1 | TRBD2 | TRBV7-2 | few | TGTGCCAGCACCCCTAGCGGGAGGAATGTGGGGTCCTACAATGAGCAGTTCTTC | CASTPSGRNVGSYNEQFF
TRBJ2-7 | - | TRBV19 | - | TGTGCCAGTAGTATATCTAGCGCCTCCTACGAGCAGTACTTC | CASSISSASYEQYF